These T cell receptor beta chains were read from a single sample in a study of blood T cell repertoires in COVID-19. The assay was immunoSEQ multiplex PCR, and TCRdb's table has in-frame clones only and misses some. The sample includes about 48,000 clones, under 90% of them seen just once. Sample: peripheral blood. The receptors were gathered from a woman aged 80 or older with COVID-19, enrolled during active disease. Each CDR3 is given with its conserved first and last residue. D genes are given only for firm matches. Only some rows state a clone size, as once, few, many or a class for expanded clones.

abundance: -
d_gene: TRBD2
j_gene: TRBJ2-1
v_gene: TRBV12-3/TRBV12-4
CDR3nt: TGTGCCAGCATGGCGGGGGGATACAATGAGCAGTTCTTC
CDR3aa: CASMAGGYNEQFF

abundance: -
d_gene: TRBD2
j_gene: TRBJ2-1
v_gene: TRBV7-9
CDR3nt: TGTGCCAGCACCTCTACCGGGACTAGCAGCAATGAGCAGTTCTTC
CDR3aa: CASTSTGTSSNEQFF

abundance: -
d_gene: -
j_gene: TRBJ1-6
v_gene: TRBV5-1
CDR3nt: TGCGCCAGCAGCTACCACACGGACTCCAATTCACCCCTCCACTTT
CDR3aa: CASSYHTDSNSPLHF

abundance: -
d_gene: -
j_gene: TRBJ2-5
v_gene: TRBV7-3
CDR3nt: TGTGCCAGCAGCTCGGACTTACAAGAGACCCAGTACTTC
CDR3aa: CASSSDLQETQYF

abundance: -
d_gene: -
j_gene: TRBJ1-5
v_gene: TRBV7-6
CDR3nt: TGTGCCAGCAGCTTAAGGGGGGGGAATAGCAATCAGCCCCAGCATTTT
CDR3aa: CASSLRGGNSNQPQHF

abundance: -
d_gene: TRBD1
j_gene: TRBJ1-1
v_gene: TRBV19
CDR3nt: TGTGCCAGTAGTCGTCCGGGGGACAGCTCGAACACTGAAGCTTTCTTT
CDR3aa: CASSRPGDSSNTEAFF

abundance: -
d_gene: TRBD1
j_gene: TRBJ1-5
v_gene: TRBV28
CDR3nt: TGTGCCAGCAGTTTACTGCCCCAGAGATGGGACAGTAGGTCCCAGCATTTT
CDR3aa: CASSLLPQRWDSRSQHF

abundance: -
d_gene: TRBD1
j_gene: TRBJ2-1
v_gene: TRBV6-4
CDR3nt: TGTGCCAGCAGTCCAGGACAGGGTTTTTTTAGCTCCTACAATGAGCAGTTCTTC
CDR3aa: CASSPGQGFFSSYNEQFF

abundance: -
d_gene: -
j_gene: TRBJ1-2
v_gene: TRBV5-1
CDR3nt: TGCGCCAGCAGCAACACCGTTAACTATGGCTACACCTTC
CDR3aa: CASSNTVNYGYTF

abundance: -
d_gene: -
j_gene: TRBJ1-4
v_gene: TRBV12-3/TRBV12-4
CDR3nt: TGTGCCAGCAGCGTCGCGGGTAATGAAAAACTGTTTTTT
CDR3aa: CASSVAGNEKLFF

abundance: -
d_gene: TRBD1
j_gene: TRBJ1-3
v_gene: TRBV7-9
CDR3nt: TGTGCCAGCAGCGCGCGGGACAGGGCTAGAAACACCATATATTTT
CDR3aa: CASSARDRARNTIYF

abundance: -
d_gene: TRBD2
j_gene: TRBJ2-2
v_gene: TRBV3-1/TRBV3-2
CDR3nt: TGTGCCAGCAGCCAAGAGGGGCTAGCGGGAGTTACCGGGGAGCTGTTTTTT
CDR3aa: CASSQEGLAGVTGELFF

abundance: -
d_gene: -
j_gene: TRBJ1-4
v_gene: TRBV27
CDR3nt: TGTGCCAGCAGTTTTCGCGGACTCACCCATAATGAAAAACTGTTTTTT
CDR3aa: CASSFRGLTHNEKLFF

abundance: -
d_gene: -
j_gene: TRBJ1-5
v_gene: TRBV2
CDR3nt: TGTGCCAGCAGTGACACAATGCATCAGCCCCAGCATTTT
CDR3aa: CASSDTMHQPQHF

abundance: -
d_gene: -
j_gene: TRBJ1-5
v_gene: TRBV20-1
CDR3nt: TGCAGTGCTAGCAGGGATCAGCCCCAGCATTTT
CDR3aa: CSASRDQPQHF

abundance: once
d_gene: TRBD1
j_gene: TRBJ1-3
v_gene: TRBV3-1/TRBV3-2
CDR3nt: TGTGCCAGCAAGACAGGGCCTGGAAACACCATATATTTT
CDR3aa: CASKTGPGNTIYF

abundance: -
d_gene: TRBD1
j_gene: TRBJ2-7
v_gene: TRBV5-1
CDR3nt: TGCGCCAGCAGCTTTCAACAAACCGGGACAGGGGGAACCGAGCAGTACTTC
CDR3aa: CASSFQQTGTGGTEQYF

abundance: -
d_gene: -
j_gene: TRBJ1-2
v_gene: TRBV6-1
CDR3nt: TGTGCCAGCAGTGAAGGGTGGGGAGTCAACTATGGCTACACCTTC
CDR3aa: CASSEGWGVNYGYTF

abundance: few
d_gene: -
j_gene: TRBJ2-2
v_gene: TRBV6-5
CDR3nt: TGTGCCAGCAGTTACTCGGACAGCGGCACCGGGGAGCTGTTTTTT
CDR3aa: CASSYSDSGTGELFF

abundance: -
d_gene: TRBD2
j_gene: TRBJ2-3
v_gene: TRBV19
CDR3nt: TGTGCCAGTAGGCTACTAACTAGCGGGGAAGATACGCAGTATTTT
CDR3aa: CASRLLTSGEDTQYF

abundance: -
d_gene: -
j_gene: TRBJ1-3
v_gene: TRBV5-6
CDR3nt: TGTGCCAGCAGCTTGAGAGCGGGCTTCTCTGGAAACACCATATATTTT
CDR3aa: CASSLRAGFSGNTIYF

abundance: -
d_gene: -
j_gene: TRBJ1-2
v_gene: TRBV6-6
CDR3nt: TGTGCCAGCACCCTGGGGGGGTTCCTCTATGGCTACACCTTC
CDR3aa: CASTLGGFLYGYTF

abundance: -
d_gene: TRBD2
j_gene: TRBJ2-3
v_gene: TRBV18
CDR3nt: TGTGCCAGCTCACGCGGGACTAGCGGGAGTCCGGATACGCAGTATTTT
CDR3aa: CASSRGTSGSPDTQYF

abundance: -
d_gene: TRBD1
j_gene: TRBJ2-7
v_gene: TRBV28
CDR3nt: TGTGCCAGCAGTCCCCCGACAGGGGGTGCCAGATACGAGCAGTACTTC
CDR3aa: CASSPPTGGARYEQYF

abundance: -
d_gene: TRBD1
j_gene: TRBJ1-1
v_gene: TRBV6-1
CDR3nt: TGTGCCAGCAGTGATCCGGGACAGTACACTGAAGCTTTCTTT
CDR3aa: CASSDPGQYTEAFF

abundance: -
d_gene: TRBD1
j_gene: TRBJ1-5
v_gene: TRBV2
CDR3nt: TGTGCCAGCAGTGGGGGACAGGGAAGCAATCAGCCCCAGCATTTT
CDR3aa: CASSGGQGSNQPQHF

abundance: -
d_gene: TRBD1
j_gene: TRBJ1-2
v_gene: TRBV11-1
CDR3nt: TGTGCCAGCAGCTCGGGACAGGGGATCTATGGCTACACCTTC
CDR3aa: CASSSGQGIYGYTF

abundance: -
d_gene: TRBD1
j_gene: TRBJ1-4
v_gene: TRBV5-6
CDR3nt: TGTGCCAGCAGTTCAAGACAGGGGGGGAATGAAAAACTGTTTTTT
CDR3aa: CASSSRQGGNEKLFF

abundance: once
d_gene: -
j_gene: TRBJ1-4
v_gene: TRBV6-5
CDR3nt: TGTGCCAGCAGTTACTGGGAGCGAGAAAAACTGTTTTTT
CDR3aa: CASSYWEREKLFF

abundance: -
d_gene: -
j_gene: TRBJ2-3
v_gene: TRBV10-3
CDR3nt: TGTGCCATCAGTGAGCAACTCAAGCGGAGCACAGATACGCAGTATTTT
CDR3aa: CAISEQLKRSTDTQYF

abundance: -
d_gene: -
j_gene: TRBJ1-5
v_gene: TRBV9
CDR3nt: TGTGCCAGCAGCGTAGGTCAGGGGCAAGCCCAGCATTTT
CDR3aa: CASSVGQGQAQHF

abundance: -
d_gene: -
j_gene: TRBJ1-2
v_gene: TRBV18
CDR3nt: TGTGCCAGCTCACCATTTGGGGTTTCGGGGGTTCTCTCCGATGGCTACACCTTC
CDR3aa: CASSPFGVSGVLSDGYTF

abundance: -
d_gene: TRBD1
j_gene: TRBJ1-2
v_gene: TRBV2
CDR3nt: TGTGCCAGCAGGGACAGGGGTTCGCGAGACTATGGCTACACCTTC
CDR3aa: CASRDRGSRDYGYTF

abundance: -
d_gene: TRBD1
j_gene: TRBJ2-5
v_gene: TRBV19
CDR3nt: TGTGCCAGTAGTATCCAGGGCCAGGGGGTGTGGGAGACCCAGTACTTC
CDR3aa: CASSIQGQGVWETQYF

abundance: -
d_gene: TRBD1
j_gene: TRBJ1-4
v_gene: TRBV5-1
CDR3nt: TGCGCCAGCAGCTTGATGGGCGGACAGGGAGGTGAAAAACTGTTTTTT
CDR3aa: CASSLMGGQGGEKLFF

abundance: -
d_gene: -
j_gene: TRBJ1-4
v_gene: TRBV19
CDR3nt: TGTGCCAGTACAACATCTGCGGGGGGCGCTTTGGAAAAACTGTTTTTT
CDR3aa: CASTTSAGGALEKLFF

abundance: -
d_gene: TRBD1
j_gene: TRBJ1-2
v_gene: TRBV6-6
CDR3nt: TGTGCCAGCAGTAGGACAGGGGGAGGCTACACCTTC
CDR3aa: CASSRTGGGYTF

abundance: -
d_gene: -
j_gene: TRBJ2-2
v_gene: TRBV18
CDR3nt: TGTGCCAGCTCACCGACACAAGGTAGCACCGGGGAGCTGTTTTTT
CDR3aa: CASSPTQGSTGELFF

abundance: -
d_gene: TRBD2
j_gene: TRBJ2-5
v_gene: TRBV9
CDR3nt: TGTGCCAGCAGCGTAGGCTTAGCGGGGGGGGTCCAAGAGACCCAGTACTTC
CDR3aa: CASSVGLAGGVQETQYF